A single sample gave rise to the 10 T cell receptor beta chains below, sequenced in a study of cytomegalovirus exposure and HLA in healthy donors. The PCR had 60 Vbeta and 13 Jbeta primers. Profiling relied on immunoSEQ multiplex PCR, and the TCRdb table lists in-frame clones only, not all of them. In the table there are roughly 170,000 clones, roughly 70% of which are singletons. Source material: PBMCs. These receptors were collected from a girl aged 5-17 years in good health and CMV-seronegative.

V usage is TRBV7-9 and J usage is TRBJ2-7; TRBD2 matches at 8 bases. This CDR3 is built from 13 residues. V lost 1 base to trimming and J lost 6 bases; unmatched junction nucleotides: 2. Germline CDR1 SEHNR, CDR2 FQNEAQ (reference sequence). Here the CDR3 DNA reads TGTGCCAGCAGCTTAGGACTAGCGAGCGAGCAGTACTTC. This gives the protein CASSLGLASEQYF.

DNA of the CDR3: TGCAGCGTCCGGGACAGTGGGTCACCCCTCCACTTT. Its protein is CSVRDSGSPLHF. The chain recombines TRBV29-1 with TRBJ1-6, with 7 nucleotides matching TRBD1. The CDR3 is 12 amino acids. The germline CDR1 and CDR2 sequences are SQVTM and ANQGSEA. V trimming: 6 bases; J trimming: 10 bases; junction bases outside the gene matches: 6.

This clone was recorded a few times. The rearrangement links TRBV2 to TRBJ2-3; TRBD2 aligns across 8 bases. Germline CDR1 reads SNHLY; CDR2 reads FYNNEI. With 8 bases clipped from V and 1 base from J, the junction kept 8 bases outside the gene matches. The CDR3 is made up of 15 amino acids. CDR3 protein: CASSYLSGGTDTQYF. The CDR3 DNA reads TGTGCCAGCTCTTATCTTAGCGGGGGCACAGATACGCAGTATTTT.

The chain joins TRBV4-1 to TRBJ2-5; D call uncertain. Germline CDR1 and CDR2: MGHRA and YSYEKL. The germline V and J ends were trimmed by 2 bases and 2 bases, with 9 bases remaining between them. CDR3 length: 14 residues. This CDR3 reads CASSQLALQETQYF. The CDR3 DNA reads as TGCGCCAGCAGCCAATTAGCTTTGCAAGAGACCCAGTACTTC.

In this sample, this clone turned up a few times. V usage is TRBV7-9 and J usage is TRBJ1-4; TRBD1 agrees at 7 bases. The germline V gene has CDR1 SEHNR and CDR2 FQNEAQ (reference sequence). V lost 7 bases and J lost 7; bases outside the gene matches: 9. The CDR3 sequence is 14 residues long. The CDR3 loop is CASTGPGGSEKLFF. CDR3 nucleotides: TGTGCCAGCACGGGTCCAGGGGGGAGTGAAAAACTGTTTTTT.

In this sample, this clone turned up a few times. The chain has TRBV30 and TRBJ2-7; weak D call: TRBD2 (5 bases). The V and J ends lost 7 bases and 4 bases respectively, with 17 bases between them. The CDR3 loop spans 13 amino acids. The germline V gene encodes CDR1 GTSNPN and CDR2 SVGIG (reference sequence). In DNA, the CDR3 is TGTGCCTTTTGGACCCCGGGGATTTACGAGCAGTACTTC. Translating gives CAFWTPGIYEQYF.

In nucleotides, the CDR3 is TGTGCCAGCCGGGACAGAATTGCAACTAATGAAAAACTGTTTTTT. This encodes CASRDRIATNEKLFF. The chain recombines TRBV27 with TRBJ1-4; 7 nucleotides align to TRBD1. The V and J ends lost 8 bases and 0 bases, in that order; junction bases with no gene match: 6. The CDR3 extends over 15 amino acids. Germline CDR1 MNHEY, CDR2 SMNVEV (reference sequence).

The V call is TRBV10-3, the J call TRBJ2-7, with 9 bases aligning to TRBD1. The germline V gene has CDR1 ENHRY and CDR2 SYGVKD. J was trimmed by 7 bases and V by 6 bases; bases with no gene match: 7. CDR3 size: 13 residues. CDR3 DNA sequence: TGTGCCATCAGCGGGACAGGGTTGGGTGAGCAGTACTTC. Its protein product is CAISGTGLGEQYF.

The rearrangement links TRBV6-1 to TRBJ1-1; 9 bases line up with TRBD1. Germline V lookup: CDR1 MNHNS, CDR2 SASEGT. V lost 5 bases and J lost 4; bases outside the gene matches: 5. The CDR3 is 14 residues long. The CDR3 loop reads CASSLDRGGTEAFF. The CDR3 DNA reads as TGTGCCAGCAGTTTGGACAGGGGTGGCACTGAAGCTTTCTTT.

This chain links TRBV7-9 with TRBJ1-1, with a weak D call TRBD1 (5 bases). Germline-derived CDR1 and CDR2 are SEHNR and FQNEAQ (reference sequence). V shed 5 bases and J shed 0 bases, with 10 bases lying between them. The CDR3 runs to 14 residues. This CDR3 is CASSVRVLNTEAFF. CDR3 nucleotides: TGTGCCAGCAGCGTCAGGGTACTGAACACTGAAGCTTTCTTT.